These 23 T cell receptor beta chains share one sample of origin, sequenced in a study of blood T cell repertoires in COVID-19. The assay was immunoSEQ multiplex PCR, and TCRdb's table has in-frame clones only and misses some. Found here are around 300,000 clones, approximately 90% of them singletons; the top ten hold roughly 2%. The source material was peripheral blood. The receptors derive from a man between 18 and 29 years old with active or convalescent COVID-19.

This clone was seen more than once but under ten times. As DNA, the CDR3 is TGCGCCAGCAGTGACAGTTACGAGCAGTACTTC. It codes for CASSDSYEQYF. V usage is TRBV10-1 and J usage is TRBJ2-7; D is unresolved. Looked up from germline, CDR1 is WNHNN and CDR2 is SYGVQD (reference sequence). There are 11 residues in the CDR3. V gave up 3 bases and J gave up 4 bases, with 4 bases separating them.

The V call is TRBV3-1 (or the pseudogene TRBV3-2), the J call TRBJ2-3; no firm D call. This CDR3 region has 13 residues. Trimming stripped 5 bases from V and 9 bases from J, with 15 bases between. Germline-derived CDR1 and CDR2 are LGHDT and YNNKEL (reference sequence). CDR3 sequence reads: CASSDNSLHTQYF. CDR3 sequence (DNA): TGTGCCAGCAGCGACAATTCACTCCACACGCAGTATTTT.

For the CDR3, the DNA is TGTGCCAGCGGCCTTGGAAACACCATATATTTT. Translating it yields CASGLGNTIYF. V usage is TRBV6-5 and J usage is TRBJ1-3, with D unclear. The CDR3 sequence is 11 residues long. CDR1 and CDR2 (germline): MNHEY, SVGAGI. The V end was cut by 8 bases, the J end by 3 bases, with 5 bases between.

Only one count was recorded for this clone. V gene TRBV5-5 combines with J gene TRBJ1-4; no clear D gene. This CDR3 spans 17 amino acids. V was shortened by 0 bases and J by 2 bases, with 14 bases between the two germline ends. Germline CDR1 and CDR2: SGHKS and YYEKEE (reference sequence). The CDR3 nucleotides are TGTGCCAGCAGCTTGGAAACAGCCTCATCGACTAATGAAAAACTGTTTTTT. Protein sequence: CASSLETASSTNEKLFF.

This chain connects TRBV12-5 to TRBJ2-7; D remains ambiguous. Trimming stripped 1 base from V and 0 bases from J, with 13 bases between. CDR3 length: 16 residues. Germline V gene data show CDR1 as LGHNT and CDR2 as FRNRAP. The CDR3: CASGLAHQRISYEQYF. Written as DNA, the CDR3 is TGTGCTAGTGGTTTGGCACACCAACGTATCTCCTACGAGCAGTACTTC.

This clone is a singleton in its sample. The V and J genes are TRBV28 and TRBJ2-1; a weak D match, TRBD1 (6 bases). CDR3 size: 17 residues. Deletions cut 3 bases from V and 3 bases from J, with 18 bases between. The germline V gene encodes CDR1 MDHEN and CDR2 SYDVKM. The CDR3 coding sequence is TGTGCCAGCAGTTTGATATTAGCGCCGGGACACTACAATGAGCAGTTCTTC. Translation: CASSLILAPGHYNEQFF.

The chain couples TRBV9 to TRBJ1-2; D unclear. The CDR3 is 15 residues long. V lost 4 bases, J lost 7 bases, and 20 bases lay in between. Germline V lookup: CDR1 SGDLS, CDR2 YYNGEE. CDR3 region: CASSTETGASVGYTF. CDR3 bases: TGTGCCAGCAGCACTGAAACCGGTGCTTCGGTTGGCTACACCTTC.

The V gene is TRBV27, the J gene TRBJ1-5; a weak D match, TRBD1 (5 bases). V was pared by 7 bases and J by 0 bases, with 13 bases between. The germline gives CDR1 MNHEY, CDR2 SMNVEV (reference sequence). The CDR3 has 15 residues. The CDR3 spells CASTQTAYSNQPQHF. The CDR3 DNA is TGTGCCAGCACCCAGACAGCGTATAGCAATCAGCCCCAGCATTTT.

The chain has TRBV5-1 and TRBJ1-1; tentatively, D is TRBD1 (5 bases). The germline CDR1 and CDR2 sequences are SGHRS and YFSETQ. Trimming took off 5 bases at V and 1 base at J, with 21 bases between the two ends. The CDR3 extends over 17 amino acids. CDR3 protein: CASRATGKTGANTEAFF. The CDR3 DNA sequence: TGCGCCAGCAGGGCGACCGGTAAAACAGGTGCGAACACTGAAGCTTTCTTT.

This chain connects TRBV27 to TRBJ1-6; tentative D call: TRBD1 (6 bases). The CDR3 spans 15 residues. Germline V gene data show CDR1 as MNHEY and CDR2 as SMNVEV (reference sequence). The ends were cut back, 7 bases at V and 10 bases at J, with 20 bases in the middle. In DNA, the CDR3 is TGTGCCAGCACCCAGGGGTTCCTTCTAGGATCACCCCTCCACTTT. It encodes CASTQGFLLGSPLHF.

The rearrangement links TRBV7-9 to TRBJ1-3; D uncertain. Germline values: CDR1 SEHNR, CDR2 FQNEAQ (reference sequence). The germline V and J ends were trimmed by 8 bases and 3 bases, with 14 bases remaining between them. CDR3 length: 14 amino acids. The CDR3 nucleotides read TGTGCCAGCCCCGACTCTCGCGGTGGAAACACCATATATTTT. Protein: CASPDSRGGNTIYF.

The chain has TRBV5-6 and TRBJ1-3; TRBD1 agrees at 7 bases. The CDR3 extends over 16 amino acids. Germline V lookup: CDR1 SGHDT, CDR2 YYEEEE. The V gene end was trimmed by 0 bases and the J gene end by 3 bases; junction bases not matched to a gene: 6. CDR3 nucleotide sequence: TGTGCCAGCAGCTTGGAGGGAGCAGGGGGTGGAAACACCATATATTTT. Translated: CASSLEGAGGGNTIYF.

The chain is built from TRBV5-1 and TRBJ2-1; 7 bases match TRBD2. V shed 4 bases and J 5 bases; nucleotides not matched to a gene: 9. CDR1 and CDR2 (germline): SGHRS, YFSETQ. The CDR3 runs to 15 residues. The CDR3 spells CASSPRTSSNNEQFF. CDR3 nucleotide sequence: TGCGCCAGCAGCCCTCGGACTAGTTCGAACAATGAGCAGTTCTTC. The variable domain in full, completed from reference TRBV5-1 and TRBJ2-1, reads KAGVTQTPRYLIKTRGQQVTLSCSPISGHRSVSWYQQTPGQGLQFLFEYFSETQRNKGNFPGRFSGRQFSNSRSEMNVSTLELGDSALYLCASSPRTSSNNEQFFGPGTRLTVL.

The chain has TRBV7-2 and TRBJ2-1, with 8 bases that match TRBD2. Germline V gene sequence: CDR1 SGHTA, CDR2 FQGNSA. This CDR3 region has 14 residues. After removal of 5 bases from V and 9 bases from J, the junction contained 9 bases not matched to a gene. The CDR3 here is CASSPSGGLGEQFF. CDR3 sequence (DNA): TGTGCCAGCAGCCCCTCGGGGGGGCTTGGTGAGCAGTTCTTC. Looking up the rest from reference TRBV7-2 and TRBJ2-1 gives the full variable domain: GAGVSQSPSNKVTEKGKDVELRCDPISGHTALYWYRQSLGQGLEFLIYFQGNSAPDKSGLPSDRFSAERTGGSVSTLTIQRTQQEDSAVYLCASSPSGGLGEQFFGPGTRLTVL.

This clone appeared once. The chain uses TRBV9 and TRBJ2-7; 8 nucleotides line up with TRBD1. V shed 4 bases and J 4 bases; nucleotides not matched to a gene: 10. The CDR3 contains 15 residues. The germline V gene has CDR1 SGDLS and CDR2 YYNGEE. CDR3 in amino acids: CASSPGTGRAYEQYF. CDR3 bases: TGTGCCAGCAGCCCCGGGACAGGTAGGGCTTACGAGCAGTACTTC.

This chain connects TRBV2 to TRBJ2-1; D is perhaps TRBD1 (6 bases). The length of the CDR3 is 15 residues. In germline, CDR1 is SNHLY, CDR2 FYNNEI. V lost 5 bases and J 5 bases, leaving 16 bases between the germline ends. The CDR3, as DNA: TGTGCCAGCAGTTTAGGACAGTGGGCACACAATGAGCAGTTCTTC. It specifies CASSLGQWAHNEQFF.

This chain joins TRBV6-5 and TRBJ1-4, with TRBD1 matching over 8 bases. This CDR3 comprises 14 residues. CDR1 is MNHEY, CDR2 SVGAGI, per germline. The J segment lost 11 bases and the V segment lost 2 bases, leaving 7 bases of the junction unmatched. The CDR3, as DNA: TGTGCCAGCAGTTACCAGGGGGCCGGTGGTAAACTGTTTTTT. This encodes CASSYQGAGGKLFF.

There are a few counts of this clone. J is TRBJ1-5 and V is TRBV27; a weak D match, TRBD1 (5 bases). This CDR3 contains 14 residues. Trimming pared 6 bases from V and 4 bases from J, leaving 13 bases between. Looked up from germline, CDR1 is MNHEY and CDR2 is SMNVEV (reference sequence). CDR3 nucleotides: TGTGCCAGCAGGGATACTACAGGAAATCAGCCCCAGCATTTT. Its protein is CASRDTTGNQPQHF.

The chain links TRBV2 to TRBJ2-7; TRBD2 agrees at 7 bases. The germline gives CDR1 SNHLY, CDR2 FYNNEI. The CDR3 totals 13 residues. The V gene end was trimmed by 5 bases and the J gene end by 1 base; junction bases not matched to a gene: 2. This chain's CDR3 is CASSRGSSYEQYF. The CDR3 nucleotides read TGTGCCAGCAGTCGCGGGAGTTCCTACGAGCAGTACTTC.

V is TRBV7-9 and J is TRBJ2-1; 8 bases match TRBD2. With 4 bases clipped from V and 6 bases from J, the junction kept 5 bases outside the gene matches. The CDR3 runs 14 residues. The germline CDR1 and CDR2 sequences are SEHNR and FQNEAQ (reference sequence). The CDR3 loop reads CASSSSGLANEQFF. CDR3 sequence (DNA): TGTGCCAGCAGCTCCTCAGGACTAGCCAATGAGCAGTTCTTC. The whole variable domain, filled in from reference TRBV7-9 and TRBJ2-1, reads DTGVSQNPRHKITKRGQNVTFRCDPISEHNRLYWYRQTLGQGPEFLTYFQNEAQLEKSRLLSDRFSAERPKGSFSTLEIQRTEQGDSAMYLCASSSSGLANEQFFGPGTRLTVL.

The chain joins TRBV6-5 to TRBJ2-1; TRBD2 matches at 7 bases. V gave up 5 bases and J gave up 6 bases; unmatched junction bases: 4. This CDR3 contains 13 residues. Germline V gives CDR1 MNHEY, CDR2 SVGAGI. The CDR3 DNA sequence: TGTGCCAGCAGTCACGGGACTATCAATGAGCAGTTCTTC. As protein: CASSHGTINEQFF.

The chain has TRBV2 and TRBJ2-3; unclear D gene. V dropped 6 bases and J dropped 1 base, with 14 bases sitting between them. CDR1 is SNHLY and CDR2 is FYNNEI in the germline V gene. The CDR3 spans 15 residues. CDR3 region: CASSALGQGTDTQYF. DNA for the CDR3: TGTGCCAGCAGCGCCCTGGGCCAGGGCACAGATACGCAGTATTTT.

The chain is built from TRBV7-2 and TRBJ1-6; D gene ambiguous. Germline assignment: CDR1 SGHTA and CDR2 FQGNSA. Trimming pared 2 bases from V and 8 bases from J, leaving 10 bases between. The CDR3 totals 14 residues. CDR3 residues: CASSLSFGDSPLHF. The CDR3 nucleotides read TGTGCCAGCAGCTTATCCTTCGGGGATTCACCCCTCCACTTT.